Included here is one T cell receptor (beta chain) sequence, with context. Its antigen remains unidentified. Qualities for individual bases were not recorded, and no much larger clone is one base off. Ends trimmed: V by 6 bases, J by 8 bases; bases unmatched to a gene: 8. CDR1 and CDR2 are read off the germline V gene as MNHNS and SASEGT. The CDR3 numbers 13 residues from cysteine through phenylalanine. Just the 39-base CDR3 DNA is kept, in frame starting at base 1. This specimen comes from a study of cytomegalovirus exposure and HLA in healthy donors (dated by TCRdb to about 2017). The study in broad terms: An earlier analysis of 587 of the donors reported approximately 280 Gb of sequence data and 95 million to 130 million unique TCR beta sequences obtained from some 170 million T cells. In a later genetic analysis, genome-wide SNP genotypes for about 60% of the 666 donors were used, and that subset was treated as a discovery cohort. An earlier analysis of around 580 of the donors used high-throughput TCR beta sequencing to judge whether each TCR beta V gene segment behaved as functional or pseudogenic. An early release that covered some 630 HLA-typed donors contained around 330 gigabases of sequencing data and roughly 84 million unique TCR sequences. In the later analysis, no new phenotypic data were used to find candidate immune exposures; instead, reliance was placed on TCR beta sequences and their occurrence across donors. The study aimed to test whether signatures of past pathogen exposure could be identified by cataloging public T cell receptors. The genetic ancestry cluster associated with self-reported Caucasian donors included about 84% of the 350 to 500 genotyped donors. A separate validation cohort of 100 to 150 different subjects was used in addition to the roughly 670-subject first cohort. Both class I and class II loci were covered by HLA typing, at four-digit resolution. Alongside the repertoire data, information on donor age, sex, ethnicity and CMV serostatus was compiled. To study patterns of TCR occurrence, a later analysis re-analyzed previously published TCR beta repertoires from around 670 donors and added high-resolution HLA genotyping. Across some 400 genotyped donors of the cohort, an average of roughly 230,000 unique TCR beta nucleotide sequences per donor were sequenced, and approximately 17% of those sequences were non-productive. About 5 DR-DQ haplotypes were handled as single units for association and clustering, since linkage in the cohort was strong. The study used immunosequencing to profile the T cell repertoires of approximately 650 subjects and linked those repertoires to cytomegalovirus serostatus. To predict cytomegalovirus infection status, the study combined high-throughput TCR immunosequencing, statistical association of individual TCRs with disease status, and machine learning. Every discovery cohort repertoire had been produced on one sequencing platform. The number of typed donors differed by locus: about 620-640 for A, B, C, DRB1 and DQB1; 500 to 550 for DQA1; over 600 for DPA1; and some 430 for DPB1.

Receptors were amplified or captured by the immunoSEQ multiplex PCR assay. For the multiplex PCR, a mixture combining 60 forward primers for TCR Vbeta segments and 13 reverse primers for TCR Jbeta segments was used. Amplification of the CDR3 region of rearranged TCR beta genes was performed with a multiplex PCR assay on genomic DNA. The amplified TCR beta libraries were sequenced on the Illumina HiSeq System as 87-base-pair reads. As for the authors' bioinformatics: A later analysis counted about 80 million unique TCR beta chains across the 666 repertoires, and roughly 9.9 million of these chains were shared by at least two donors. To remove PCR and sequencing errors, raw reads were error-corrected and collapsed into unique sequences using a nearest-neighbor algorithm that merged closely related sequences. CDR3 sequences were aligned to IMGT reference sequences to assign V, D and J gene segments. Each retained sequence needed at least a six-nucleotide match to both a V gene segment and a J gene segment. Rearrangements were called productive when the CDR3 lacked stop codons and stayed in frame with V and J; all others were non-productive. Following IMGT convention, CDR3 was defined as the stretch from the second conserved V-encoded cysteine up to the conserved J-encoded phenylalanine. The earlier analysis of approximately 590 of the donors excluded any sequence lacking an unambiguous match to a single V gene segment. In an earlier analysis of approximately 610 of the donors, V segments were called functional above 56.7% productive rearrangements and were called segregating when the between-donor standard deviation exceeded 5%. A statistical classification framework was developed to diagnose cytomegalovirus status using the catalog of TCR beta chain sequences. A later analysis assigned V and J genes by comparing TCR nucleotide sequences with IMGT/GENE-DB human TR gene sequences. In a later analysis, CDR3 sequences and most-parsimonious VDJ recombination scenarios were assigned using the TCRdist pipeline. In a later analysis, every TCR beta chain was defined by the combination of its CDR3 amino acid sequence and its V-gene family, and reads without a unique V-gene family were dropped. To address suspected cross-contamination and a sequencing artifact, a later analysis removed approximately 590 highly shared, low-generation-probability nucleotide sequences. For each public chain, a later analysis derived a clonal expansion index from normalized ranks of inferred template counts within each repertoire. In a later analysis, generation probabilities were computed with a VDJ recombination model fitted to out-of-frame rearrangements, and the resulting probabilities were checked against IGoR. In a later analysis, hypergeometric tests were used to score TCR-TCR, TCR-HLA and TCR-CMV co-occurrence, with a repertoire-size bias correction applied to TCR pairs. False discovery rates were estimated in a later analysis by permuting HLA or CMV assignments 20 times. In a later analysis, co-occurring TCRs were grouped using DBSCAN, with TCRdist sequence similarity added in when clustering inside HLA-allele-positive subsets. Repertoires with fewer than 30,000 or more than 120,000 public chains, plus five repertoires with anomalous nucleotide sharing, were excluded from co-occurrence clustering. In its TCRdb copy, this immuneACCESS table keeps in-frame sequences only and misses some clones. Where compared with another copy, unresolved V genes explain less than half of these, and the others have no known cause. The V and J calls and clone size come from that table; D and trimming were worked out from the DNA. The sample profile shows roughly 130,000 clones; around 70% of them were found once. The top ten hold 1.6% of the sample.

Broad study findings and their caveats: Compared with the roughly 670-donor mean, donors in an Asian-associated ancestry cluster had fewer N-insertions in productive TCRs, according to a later genetic analysis. A later analysis found that TCR association rates varied across HLA loci, with DRB1 alleles showing the most associated TCRs and HLA-C alleles the fewest. Some IMGT-functional V segments, including TRBV6-2 and TRBV6-3, could not be told apart with the 87-base-pair reads, so those segments were excluded. According to a later analysis, most CMV-associated TCR beta chains appeared to be HLA-restricted, and the HLA associations seemed to be driven largely by CMV exposure. Specific HLA alleles were associated with more than 15,000 TCR beta sequences at a false discovery rate of 0.05 in a later analysis. A further reported finding was that TCR beta sequences accurately predicted the HLA-A and HLA-B alleles for most subjects in the first cohort. A later analysis reported that several top co-occurrence clusters appeared linked to parvovirus B19, influenza, CMV and Epstein-Barr virus. In an earlier analysis of several hundred of the donors, most TCR beta V segments were observed in productive rearrangements about 87% or about 30% of the time, broadly matching IMGT annotations. In both the original and validation cohorts, the classifier was reported to diagnose cytomegalovirus status with high specificity and sensitivity. Most TCR sequences were observed very rarely across donors, whereas some public TCRs were present in many individuals. The study listed 150 to 200 TCR beta chains as associated with cytomegalovirus. CMV serostatus was the only immune exposure information available for the cohort. A cluster of highly shared sequence variants was judged likely to be a technical artifact of the sequencing pipeline. The earlier analysis of about 600 of the donors excluded approximately 17 rarely observed V segments, including chromosome 9 orphons, because counts were too low. In vitro tests confirmed that a few of the cytomegalovirus-associated TCR beta chains recognize cytomegalovirus antigens. Linkage disequilibrium might explain the correlated functional status among segregating V segments, but an unknown experimental factor could not be ruled out. Sequencing depth was assumed to be roughly uniform across donors in the presence/absence analyses, though that assumption may not hold. It was suggested by the authors that the approach could potentially be generalized to other disease states and immunological phenotypes. Because HLA typing was unavailable for some donors at each locus, only the typed subset was used in association tests. This cohort had only TCR beta chains sequenced, and the lack of alpha or paired-chain data limited which features could be detected. An association between a missense DCLRE1C variant and V-gene and J-gene trimming of TCR beta chains was found in a later genetic analysis and replicated in an independent cohort. In a later analysis, HLA-associated TCR beta chains showed more clonal expansion and lower generation probabilities than non-associated chains that were equally common. Assigning TCR associations to individual alleles was difficult when HLA alleles, especially DR and DQ, strongly co-occurred.

In total, approximately 700 healthy bone marrow donors made up the cohort. Cohort members were all nominally healthy when sampled, although unrecorded immune exposures were likely present. The donor was CMV seropositive and belonged to the group of around 300 seropositive cohort members. Each donor provided a peripheral blood sample, and peripheral blood mononuclear cells were used for TCR beta sequencing. Genomic DNA extraction from the blood cell samples was performed with the Qiagen DNeasy Blood Extraction Kit. Sequencing was performed on PBMCs. The chain uses TRBV6-1 and TRBJ1-2, with 8 bases in between that match TRBD1. This TCR came from a man aged 30-40 years in good health and CMV-seropositive. The CDR3: CASRRTGPWGYTF. The bases read TGTGCCAGCAGAAGGACAGGGCCCTGGGGCTACACCTTC.